These 30 T cell receptor beta chains came from one sample sequenced in a study of human T cells and chemical hapten exposure (dated by TCRdb to the early 2020s). In the paper's terms, the time point label means: patch test 1, 2 weeks after DPC sensitization. The intended sense of this specimen's treatment or condition label: therapeutic diphenylcyclopropenone sensitization with weekly scalp DPC. The library came from RACE. Reads for this sample came from a NextSeq 500. The raw public data were reprocessed by TCRdb itself: fastp quality trimming at Q25, MiXCR clonotype calling, in-frame beta chains only. Each CDR3 protein gets just one entry, which takes the most common genes and DNA from the rows behind it. Across this sample there are 80,000 to 100,000 distinct CDR3 sequences, with roughly 12% seen only once. Around 2.2% of the sample lies in the top ten. The material sequenced was whole blood, taken in connection with sensitization to the hapten diphenylcyclopropenone (DPC). The receptors here all came from a woman in her forties with alopecia areata. Some clones in this sample may be carry-over from other donors' samples.

The chain is built from TRBV11-2 and TRBJ2-1, with 10 bases identical to TRBD1. Trimming removed 5 bases from V and 3 bases from J; junction bases left unmatched: 4. The CDR3 totals 15 residues. Germline CDR1 SGHAT, CDR2 FQNNGV. Here the CDR3 DNA reads TGTGCCAGCAGCAAAGGACAGGGGGTCTACAATGAGCAGTTCTTC. This codes for CASSKGQGVYNEQFF. The whole variable domain, remainder taken from reference TRBV11-2 and TRBJ2-1, is EAGVAQSPRYKIIEKRQSVAFWCNPISGHATLYWYQQILGQGPKLLIQFQNNGVVDDSQLPKDRFSAERLKGVDSTLKIQPAKLEDSAVYLCASSKGQGVYNEQFFGPGTRLTVL.

This clonotype was seen more than once but under ten times. This chain connects TRBV12-3 or TRBV12-4 to TRBJ2-2, with unresolved D. The CDR3 has 13 residues. Trimming took 8 bases from V and 3 from J, leaving 10 bases between them. The CDR3 region is CASEGRDTGELFF. The CDR3 nucleotides are TGTGCCAGCGAAGGACGGGACACCGGGGAGCTGTTTTTT.

The chain has TRBV7-2 and TRBJ1-1; 8 bases align to TRBD1. The germline V gene has CDR1 SGHTA and CDR2 FQGNSA. J gave up 0 bases and V 5 bases, and 11 bases lay outside the gene matches. The CDR3 has 17 amino acids. Here the CDR3 reads CASSPRQGLIMNTEAFF. The CDR3 coding sequence is TGTGCCAGCAGCCCACGACAGGGGTTAATTATGAACACTGAAGCTTTCTTT.

The rearrangement links TRBV5-1 to TRBJ2-1; 10 positions match TRBD2. The V gene end was trimmed by 4 bases and the J gene end by 5 bases; junction bases not matched to a gene: 9. Germline values: CDR1 SGHRS, CDR2 YFSETQ. CDR3 length: 16 amino acids. CDR3 region: CASSGGSLAGNNEQFF. CDR3 in DNA: TGCGCCAGCAGCGGAGGCTCACTAGCGGGGAACAATGAGCAGTTCTTC.

This clonotype was observed many times. The V and J genes are TRBV28 and TRBJ2-6; D gene ambiguous. Germline assignment: CDR1 MDHEN and CDR2 SYDVKM. Deletions cut 7 bases from V and 0 bases from J, with 10 bases between. The CDR3 extends over 15 amino acids. Written as DNA, the CDR3 is TGTGCCAGCATCTCGGCAGGCTCTGGGGCCAACGTCCTGACTTTC. Encoded protein: CASISAGSGANVLTF.

V and J are TRBV20-1 and TRBJ2-7; TRBD2 might be the D (6 bases). Trimming left V 1 base short and J 6 bases short, with 13 bases between. The CDR3 has 13 residues. Germline-derived CDR1 and CDR2 are DFQATT and SNEGSKA (reference sequence). The CDR3 spells CSARVGSFSEQYF. In DNA form, the CDR3 reads TGCAGTGCTAGAGTCGGGAGCTTCTCCGAGCAGTACTTC.

This clonotype was observed a handful of times. The rearrangement uses TRBV29-1 and TRBJ2-7; TRBD1 agrees at 8 bases. The CDR3 is 14 amino acids. J was trimmed by 4 bases and V by 5 bases; bases with no gene match: 10. Germline V lookup: CDR1 SQVTM, CDR2 ANQGSEA. CDR3 sequence (DNA): TGCAGCGTTAACTGGGACAGGCGAGGGTACGAGCAGTACTTC. Amino acids: CSVNWDRRGYEQYF.

This clonotype was counted many times. The rearrangement joins TRBV7-8 to TRBJ2-7; tentatively, D is TRBD2 (6 bases). V gave up 2 bases and J gave up 6 bases, with 11 bases separating them. The CDR3 sequence is 13 residues long. CDR1 and CDR2 from the germline V gene are SGHVS and FQNEAQ. CDR3 residues: CASSLYGGGEQYF. The CDR3 DNA sequence: TGTGCCAGCAGCTTATATGGGGGAGGCGAGCAGTACTTC.

This clonotype was detected a few times. The chain links TRBV6-5 to TRBJ2-5, with 8 bases aligning to TRBD1. Germline CDR1 and CDR2: MNHEY and SVGAGI. V dropped 8 bases and J dropped 4; count of bases not matched to a gene: 30. CDR3 length equals 21 residues. CDR3 in DNA: TGTGCCAGCGTTTATACCAGACAGGGGAAATCGGGATTAGGATGCCGAGAGACCCAGTACTTC. It specifies CASVYTRQGKSGLGCRETQYF.

This clonotype was counted once. CDR3 in DNA: TGTGCCAGTAGTATGGCTGCCCGGACTAGCCGGCGATCCTACGAGCAGTACTTC. Residues: CASSMAARTSRRSYEQYF. The gene calls are TRBV19 and TRBJ2-7; 8 nucleotides align to TRBD2. V was clipped by 3 bases and J by 1 base; unmatched bases: 14. The CDR3 loop spans 18 amino acids. Germline lookup yields CDR1 LNHDA and CDR2 SQIVND (reference sequence).

This clonotype was detected many times. The rearrangement links TRBV3-1 to TRBJ2-7, with D hard to call. CDR1 is LGHDT and CDR2 is YNNKEL in the germline V gene (reference sequence). V was clipped by 0 bases and J by 7 bases, with 16 bases between them. The CDR3 sequence is 15 residues long. CDR3 DNA: TGTGCCAGCAGCCAAGAGAAATTGGGGAAGTGGGAGCAGTACTTC. Its translation: CASSQEKLGKWEQYF.

This clonotype came up many times. This rearrangement joins TRBV2 to TRBJ1-3; a weak D match, TRBD1 (6 bases). From germline, CDR1 is SNHLY and CDR2 FYNNEI. V lost 4 bases to trimming and J lost 0 bases, with 10 bases between them. The CDR3 consists of 15 residues. CDR3 residues: CASSGGTFSGNTIYF. The CDR3 DNA is TGTGCCAGCAGTGGAGGGACATTCTCTGGAAACACCATATATTTT.

The V call is TRBV27, the J call TRBJ2-1; no firm D call. The CDR3 contains 13 residues. Per the germline V gene, CDR1 is MNHEY and CDR2 is SMNVEV (reference sequence). V was cut by 2 bases and J by 6 bases, with 8 bases left in between. Here the CDR3 reads CASSLVQGNEQFF. DNA for the CDR3: TGTGCCAGCAGTTTAGTCCAAGGCAATGAGCAGTTCTTC.

This clonotype turned up a few times. The genes are TRBV6-5 and TRBJ1-6; D is undetermined. V lost 7 bases and J 10 bases, leaving 17 bases between the germline ends. The germline gives CDR1 MNHEY, CDR2 SVGAGI. This CDR3 comprises 14 residues. Here the CDR3 reads CASTPGGFRSPLHF. The DNA for the CDR3 is TGTGCCAGCACCCCCGGCGGGTTTAGGTCACCCCTCCACTTT.

This clonotype was observed a few times. The chain recombines TRBV6-5 with TRBJ2-1, with 16 bases fitting TRBD2. Germline V gene sequence: CDR1 MNHEY, CDR2 SVGAGI. This CDR3 has 19 amino acids. Losses at the gene ends were 5 bases for V and 3 bases for J; bases not matched to a gene: 10. CDR3 sequence reads: CASSGYGTSGRARYNEQFF. CDR3 in DNA: TGTGCCAGCAGTGGATACGGGACTAGCGGGAGGGCACGCTACAATGAGCAGTTCTTC.

In this sample, this clonotype turned up a few times. The chain is built from TRBV29-1 and TRBJ1-5; perhaps TRBD1 as D (5 bases). The CDR3 loop spans 14 amino acids. The V end lost 6 bases, the J end lost 4 bases, and 16 bases lay between the germline ends. Per the germline V gene, CDR1 is SQVTM and CDR2 is ANQGSEA. This CDR3 reads CSVLIGGGNQPQHF. CDR3 DNA: TGCAGCGTCCTTATCGGGGGTGGGAATCAGCCCCAGCATTTT.

This clonotype was found a few times. V and J are TRBV6-2 or TRBV6-3 and TRBJ1-2; D remains ambiguous. V was shortened by 5 bases and J by 0 bases, with 10 bases between the two germline ends. The CDR3 is 14 amino acids. CDR1 is MNHEY and CDR2 is SVGEGT in the germline V gene. CDR3 residues: CASSQTRSNYGYTF. CDR3 coding DNA: TGTGCCAGCAGTCAGACCCGGTCTAACTATGGCTACACCTTC.

This clonotype was observed many times. The chain is built from TRBV6-5 and TRBJ1-2; D unclear. The CDR3 runs to 13 residues. Germline V gene lookup returns CDR1 MNHEY and CDR2 SVGAGI. V was pared by 1 base and J by 8 bases, with 11 bases between. In DNA form, the CDR3 reads TGTGCCAGCAGTTACTACCCGGTGAGGGGCTACACCTTC. Amino acid sequence: CASSYYPVRGYTF.

The J gene is TRBJ1-1, the V gene TRBV6-5, with D tentatively TRBD1 (5 bases). V was cut by 0 bases and J by 4 bases, with 6 bases left in between. The CDR3 runs to 13 residues. CDR1 is MNHEY, CDR2 SVGAGI, per germline. The CDR3 bases are TGTGCCAGCAGTTACTCTGACAGCACTGAAGCTTTCTTT. It translates to CASSYSDSTEAFF.

In its sample, this clonotype was seen many times. The chain combines TRBV20-1 with TRBJ1-2, with a possible D match to TRBD1 (6 bases). Per the germline V gene, CDR1 is DFQATT and CDR2 is SNEGSKA (reference sequence). V shed 3 bases and J shed 5 bases, with 22 bases lying between them. The CDR3 extends over 16 amino acids. The DNA of the CDR3 is TGCAGTGCTAGCCCTATGAGGGGGGCATTAGGGTATGGCTACACCTTC. Translation gives CSASPMRGALGYGYTF.

In this sample, this clonotype turned up a few times. The gene calls are TRBV18 and TRBJ2-3; D is undetermined. The V gene's germline CDR1 is KGHSH and CDR2 LQKENI. The V end lost 6 bases, the J end lost 0 bases, and 16 bases lay between the germline ends. This CDR3 region has 16 residues. CDR3 coding DNA: TGTGCCAGCTCCCCTTCCGGGCCCTCTAGCACAGATACGCAGTATTTT. Its translation is CASSPSGPSSTDTQYF. The variable domain in full, with the rest retrieved from reference TRBV18 and TRBJ2-3, is NAGVMQNPRHLVRRRGQEARLRCSPMKGHSHVYWYRQLPEEGLKFMVYLQKENIIDESGMPKERFSAEFPKEGPSILRIQQVVRGDSAAYFCASSPSGPSSTDTQYFGPGTRLTVL.

In its sample, this clonotype was seen a few times. V is TRBV7-2 and J is TRBJ1-3, with a possible D match to TRBD1 (5 bases). CDR1 is SGHTA, CDR2 FQGNSA, per germline. The ends were cut back, 2 bases at V and 0 bases at J, with 11 bases in the middle. This CDR3 is built from 16 residues. The chain's CDR3 is CASSLNQGLSGNTIYF. The CDR3 DNA reads TGTGCCAGCAGCTTAAACCAGGGACTCTCTGGAAACACCATATATTTT.

This clonotype was seen a few times. The genes are TRBV29-1 and TRBJ2-3; D may be TRBD1 (5 bases). The germline V gene encodes CDR1 SQVTM and CDR2 ANQGSEA. CDR3 length equals 14 residues. Trimming cost V 6 bases and J 0 bases, with 13 bases left between them. CDR3 DNA sequence: TGCAGCGTACAGGTGACGACTAGCACAGATACGCAGTATTTT. It codes for CSVQVTTSTDTQYF.

This clonotype was detected many times. V gene TRBV14 combines with J gene TRBJ1-1; D may be TRBD1 (5 bases). Trimming left V 6 bases short and J 0 bases short, with 8 bases between. Per the germline V gene, CDR1 is SGHDN and CDR2 is FVKESK. The CDR3 spans 13 residues. CDR3 residues: CASRSQVNTEAFF. CDR3 in DNA: TGTGCCAGCAGATCACAGGTGAACACTGAAGCTTTCTTT.

This clonotype was seen many times. The chain links TRBV20-1 to TRBJ2-3; 8 bases align to TRBD1. The CDR3 is made up of 14 amino acids. Germline CDR1 reads DFQATT; CDR2 reads SNEGSKA (reference sequence). Losses at the gene ends were 1 base for V and 1 base for J; bases not matched to a gene: 1. The CDR3 region has the DNA TGCAGTGCTAGAGTGACAGGGGGCACAGATACGCAGTATTTT. Its translation is CSARVTGGTDTQYF.

This clonotype has at least ten counts. This sequence joins TRBV7-9 and TRBJ1-4; D may be TRBD1 (5 bases). The CDR3 length is 16 residues. V dropped 5 bases and J dropped 2 bases, with 15 bases sitting between them. Germline assignment: CDR1 SEHNR and CDR2 FQNEAQ (reference sequence). Here the CDR3 reads CASSVQEGLTNEKLFF. Written as DNA, the CDR3 is TGTGCCAGCAGCGTTCAGGAGGGGCTGACTAATGAAAAACTGTTTTTT.

This clonotype was observed a few times. The chain couples TRBV28 to TRBJ2-7; 10 nucleotides match TRBD2. V gave up 3 bases and J gave up 2 bases; unmatched junction bases: 4. The CDR3 is 15 residues long. Germline V gene sequence: CDR1 MDHEN, CDR2 SYDVKM. The CDR3: CASSFKLAGTYEQYF. CDR3 nucleotide sequence: TGTGCCAGCAGTTTCAAACTAGCGGGAACCTACGAGCAGTACTTC.

CDR3 region: CASSQVWTGSSYEQYF. The CDR3 DNA reads TGTGCCAGCAGCCAAGTTTGGACAGGTAGCTCCTACGAGCAGTACTTC. The chain links TRBV3-1 to TRBJ2-7, with 7 bases matching TRBD1. The CDR3 consists of 16 residues. Germline V gene data show CDR1 as LGHDT and CDR2 as YNNKEL (reference sequence). With 1 base clipped from V and 0 bases from J, the junction kept 6 bases outside the gene matches.

This clonotype was seen more than once but under ten times. This rearrangement joins TRBV27 to TRBJ2-1, with 9 bases that match TRBD2. This CDR3 comprises 16 residues. V was pared by 3 bases and J by 9 bases, with 12 bases of the junction left unmatched. The germline gives CDR1 MNHEY, CDR2 SMNVEV (reference sequence). DNA of the CDR3: TGTGCCAGCAGTTTCGCTAGCGGGACATTGGTAGGTGAGCAGTTCTTC. Amino acid sequence: CASSFASGTLVGEQFF.

This clonotype has ten or more counts. The chain is built from TRBV19 and TRBJ2-2; 8 bases match TRBD2. CDR3 length: 17 residues. V shed 7 bases, J shed 5 bases, and the junction held 15 bases outside the gene matches. Germline V lookup: CDR1 LNHDA, CDR2 SQIVND (reference sequence). DNA of the CDR3: TGTGCCAGTACATTCCGCCGGGAGGGATCGGGGACCGGGGAGCTGTTTTTT. Amino acid sequence: CASTFRREGSGTGELFF.